Each of the 9 T cell receptor beta chains below was sequenced from the same sample in a study of cytomegalovirus exposure and HLA in healthy donors. The assay was immunoSEQ multiplex PCR, and TCRdb's table has in-frame clones only and misses some. The table records under 200,000 clones, under 90% of them present only once. The sample was PBMCs. The receptors were gathered from a woman aged 18-29 years in good health and CMV-seropositive.

The genes are TRBV7-8 and TRBJ1-3, with D perhaps TRBD1 (5 bases). V shed 5 bases and J shed 4 bases, with 9 bases lying between them. CDR1 SGHVS and CDR2 FQNEAQ come from the germline V gene. There are 13 residues in the CDR3. This CDR3 is CASSAQGGNTIYF. The DNA for the CDR3 is TGTGCCAGCAGCGCTCAGGGAGGAAACACCATATATTTT.

The chain combines TRBV5-1 with TRBJ1-1, with 8 nucleotides matching TRBD1. Germline V gives CDR1 SGHRS, CDR2 YFSETQ. V lost 5 bases and J lost 1; bases outside the gene matches: 1. The CDR3 length is 13 residues. CDR3 in DNA: TGCGCCAGCAGAGGACAGGGGAACACTGAAGCTTTCTTT. It is translated as CASRGQGNTEAFF.

V gene TRBV30 combines with J gene TRBJ2-7; 9 nucleotides align to TRBD1. V gave up 5 bases and J gave up 4 bases; unmatched junction bases: 18. The germline V gene encodes CDR1 GTSNPN and CDR2 SVGIG (reference sequence). The CDR3 contains 17 residues. The CDR3 loop reads CAWGAGQGSSSGYEQYF. The CDR3 bases are TGTGCCTGGGGCGCGGGACAGGGTTCTTCTAGCGGTTACGAGCAGTACTTC.

This clone was seen only once. The gene calls are TRBV6-6 and TRBJ2-1; D is unclear. Deletions cut 4 bases from V and 10 bases from J, with 11 bases between. This CDR3 contains 12 residues. Per the germline V gene, CDR1 is MNHNY and CDR2 is SVGAGI (reference sequence). CDR3 loop: CASSWPLEEQFF. In nucleotides, the CDR3 is TGTGCCAGCAGTTGGCCCCTGGAGGAGCAGTTCTTC.

The genes are TRBV30 and TRBJ2-7; the D is unclear. Germline loops: CDR1 GTSNPN, CDR2 SVGIG (reference sequence). Trimming removed 2 bases at V and 4 bases at J, with 9 bases between. CDR3 length equals 12 residues. The CDR3 DNA reads as TGTGCCTGGAGTCCTCTCAGGTACGAGCAGTACTTC. Its translation is CAWSPLRYEQYF.

The chain uses TRBV11-2 and TRBJ2-7; TRBD1 is a possible D gene (6 bases). V was trimmed by 5 bases and J by 4 bases, leaving 18 bases between them. CDR1 is SGHAT, CDR2 FQNNGV, per germline. The CDR3 spans 15 residues. CDR3 in amino acids: CASSKTPGQQYEQYF. CDR3 nucleotide sequence: TGTGCCAGCAGCAAGACGCCCGGACAGCAATACGAGCAGTACTTC.

This chain joins TRBV4-1 and TRBJ2-7; D is perhaps TRBD2 (5 bases). Looked up from germline, CDR1 is MGHRA and CDR2 is YSYEKL. V gave up 4 bases and J gave up 5 bases, with 12 bases separating them. CDR3 size: 13 residues. The CDR3 coding sequence is TGCGCCAGCAGCCTGAGCGGCGCCCACGAGCAGTACTTC. This codes for CASSLSGAHEQYF.

This clone was recorded once. CDR3: CASSSNRDPGELFF. CDR3 coding DNA: TGTGCCAGCAGCTCAAACAGGGACCCCGGGGAGCTGTTTTTT. V usage is TRBV7-2 and J usage is TRBJ2-2, with D perhaps TRBD1 (6 bases). The CDR3 runs 14 residues. Germline loops: CDR1 SGHTA, CDR2 FQGNSA. Deletions cut 4 bases from V and 6 bases from J, with 12 bases between.

The chain joins TRBV29-1 to TRBJ2-7; D not certain. V was pared by 1 base and J by 0 bases, with 7 bases between. The germline V gene encodes CDR1 SQVTM and CDR2 ANQGSEA. The CDR3 runs 13 residues. CDR3 region: CSVEGPSSYEQYF. The CDR3 nucleotides read TGCAGCGTTGAAGGGCCGTCCTCCTACGAGCAGTACTTC.